This TCR beta chain originates from a study of cytomegalovirus exposure and HLA in healthy donors. On this clone itself: Its target is unknown.

Germline CDR1 reads SGHTA; CDR2 reads FQGNSA. Between the trimmed V and J ends, which lost 5 bases and 4 bases, there was a span of 11 bases. CDR3 length equals 13 residues. PCR amplification relied on 60 Vbeta primers (plus 13 Jbeta primers). Authors' processing steps: It was a later analysis that counted approximately 81 million unique TCR beta chains, of which 9 million to 13 million were shared. Produced via immunoSEQ multiplex PCR; TCRdb's table is partial and in-frame only. The V and J calls and clone size come from that table; D and trimming were worked out from the DNA. The sample includes more than 95,000 clones, 70% to 80% seen only once; the top ten take around 8.5%. Findings and caveats of the study: V- and J-gene trimming of TCR beta was linked (in a later analysis) to a missense DCLRE1C variant. While the bulk of TCR sequences proved rare, some public TCRs turned up in many donors.

Source material: PBMCs. The TCR was taken from a woman in her forties or fifties in good health and CMV-seropositive. The chain links TRBV7-2 to TRBJ1-1; D perhaps matches TRBD1 (6 bases). The CDR3 sequence is CASSLVGATEAFF. CDR3 nucleotide sequence: TGTGCCAGCAGCCTGGTGGGGGCCACTGAAGCTTTCTTT.